One sample yielded the 8 T cell receptor beta chains listed below, sequenced in a study of T cells in Graves' hyperthyroidism and ophthalmopathy. Amplification of TCR beta CDR3 regions used RNA as the template. The TCR CDR3 first-round RT-PCR relied on the HTBI primer set. Each CDR3 protein gets one entry after TCRdb re-called the multiplex PCR reads with MiXCR. The sample shows about 560,000 distinct CDR3 sequences, around 15% of them seen only once. Sequencing input: blood. Every receptor here comes from a woman in her thirties or forties with Graves' hyperthyroidism.

This clonotype has a count of ten or more. The chain is built from TRBV7-6 and TRBJ2-7, with D perhaps TRBD1 or TRBD2 (6 bases each). This CDR3 comprises 14 residues. The V gene's germline CDR1 is SGHVS and CDR2 FNYEAQ. The V and J ends lost 4 bases and 4 bases respectively, with 14 bases between them. CDR3 DNA sequence: TGTGCCAGCAGCTCCTCGGGGGCTTATTACGAGCAGTACTTC. Its protein product is CASSSSGAYYEQYF.

This clonotype came up many times. V gene TRBV7-9 combines with J gene TRBJ2-5; a weak D match, TRBD2 (5 bases). The CDR3 loop spans 16 amino acids. V was clipped by 5 bases and J by 2 bases, with 18 bases between them. Looked up from germline, CDR1 is SEHNR and CDR2 is FQNEAQ (reference sequence). The CDR3 loop reads CASSPGLVNTQETQYF. The CDR3 nucleotides are TGTGCCAGCAGCCCAGGACTCGTTAATACTCAAGAGACCCAGTACTTC.

This clonotype was detected only a few times. This rearrangement joins TRBV6-5 to TRBJ2-7; D is unresolved. The CDR3 extends over 12 amino acids. V lost 5 bases and J lost 4, with 9 bases in between. In germline, CDR1 is MNHEY, CDR2 SVGAGI. The CDR3 region has the DNA TGTGCCAGCAGTAACACGGAGTACGAGCAGTACTTC. Translated: CASSNTEYEQYF.

This clonotype appeared many times. The gene calls are TRBV5-1 and TRBJ2-7, with 9 bases that match TRBD2. Germline V gives CDR1 SGHRS, CDR2 YFSETQ. There are 15 residues in the CDR3. The V gene end was trimmed by 4 bases and the J gene end by 8 bases; junction bases not matched to a gene: 13. In nucleotides, the CDR3 is TGCGCCAGCAGCGTGGAAGCGGGAGGCATTCCCAAGCAGTACTTC. It is translated as CASSVEAGGIPKQYF.

At least ten counts were recorded for this clonotype. The gene calls are TRBV7-9 and TRBJ1-2; maybe TRBD1 (5 bases). The germline CDR1 and CDR2 sequences are SEHNR and FQNEAQ (reference sequence). V was clipped by 0 bases and J by 8 bases, with 16 bases between them. The CDR3 runs 15 residues. CDR3 coding DNA: TGTGCCAGCAGCTTAGCCGGGACGGCCTTTTTGGGCTACACCTTC. Its protein is CASSLAGTAFLGYTF.

This clonotype has a count of ten or more. The genes are TRBV12-3 or TRBV12-4 and TRBJ2-1, with unresolved D. The germline V and J ends were trimmed by 3 bases and 3 bases, with 12 bases remaining between them. The length of the CDR3 is 15 residues. The CDR3 region is CASSFGLPGYNEQFF. The CDR3 DNA follows: TGTGCCAGCAGTTTCGGTCTCCCAGGCTACAATGAGCAGTTCTTC.

This clonotype was detected many times. The V and J genes are TRBV5-1 and TRBJ1-5; D unresolved. The germline gives CDR1 SGHRS, CDR2 YFSETQ. The length of the CDR3 is 13 residues. Between the trimmed V and J ends, which lost 0 bases and 6 bases, there was a span of 7 bases. The CDR3 region is CASSLDAGQPQHF. The CDR3 region has the DNA TGCGCCAGCAGCTTGGATGCTGGTCAGCCCCAGCATTTT.

This clonotype was picked up many times. The V call is TRBV5-8, the J call TRBJ2-5; TRBD1 might be the D (6 bases). This CDR3 comprises 15 residues. Germline CDR1 and CDR2: SGHTS and YDEGEE. Between the trimmed V and J ends, which lost 5 bases and 2 bases, there was a span of 16 bases. The CDR3 sequence is CASSSAGQRQETQYF. CDR3 sequence (DNA): TGTGCCAGCAGTTCTGCTGGACAGCGTCAAGAGACCCAGTACTTC.